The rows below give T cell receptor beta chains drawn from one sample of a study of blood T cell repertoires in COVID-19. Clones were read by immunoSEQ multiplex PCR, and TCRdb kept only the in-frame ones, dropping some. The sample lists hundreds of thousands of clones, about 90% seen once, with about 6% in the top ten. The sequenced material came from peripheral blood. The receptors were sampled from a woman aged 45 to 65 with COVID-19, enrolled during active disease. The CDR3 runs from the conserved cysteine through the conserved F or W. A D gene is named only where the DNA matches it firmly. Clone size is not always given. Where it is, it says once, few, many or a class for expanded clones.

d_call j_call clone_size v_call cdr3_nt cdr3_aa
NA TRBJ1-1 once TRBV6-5 TGTGCCAGCAGAACGGGGTTGTGGAAAAACACTGAAGCTTTCTTT CASRTGLWKNTEAFF
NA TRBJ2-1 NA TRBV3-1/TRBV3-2 TGTGCCAGCAGCCAAGTCGTCCGCAGGATCAATGAGCAGTTCTTC CASSQVVRRINEQFF
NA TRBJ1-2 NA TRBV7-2 TGTGCCAGCAGCTTAGCGGCTGGGGGCGTTGGCTACACCTTC CASSLAAGGVGYTF
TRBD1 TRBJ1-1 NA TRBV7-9 TGTGCCAGCAGCTTCGGACAGGCGAATGAAGCTTTCTTT CASSFGQANEAFF
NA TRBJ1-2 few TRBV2 TGTGCCAGTGGGCAGTATGGCTACACCTTC CASGQYGYTF
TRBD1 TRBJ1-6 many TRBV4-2 TGTGCCAGCAGCCAAGACAACAGGGGGTATAATTCACCCCTCCACTTT CASSQDNRGYNSPLHF
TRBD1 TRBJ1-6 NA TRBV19 TGTGCCAGTAGTAGACAGGGGTCCTATAATTCACCCCTCCACTTT CASSRQGSYNSPLHF
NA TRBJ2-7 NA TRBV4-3 TGCGCCAGCAGCCAAGATCCCCAGGGTTACTACGAGCAGTACTTC CASSQDPQGYYEQYF
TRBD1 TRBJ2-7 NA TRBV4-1 TGCGCCAGCAGCCAAGATAGGGACAGGGTGGACCACGAGCAGTACTTC CASSQDRDRVDHEQYF
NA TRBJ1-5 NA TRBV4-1 TGCGCCAGCAGCCAGATGTTCTACGGGGGTAGAGGCAATCAGCCCCAGCATTTT CASSQMFYGGRGNQPQHF
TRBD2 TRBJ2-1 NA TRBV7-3 TGTGCCAGCAGCTTAAAGGGTGGAGGACTAGCATACAATGAGCAGTTCTTC CASSLKGGGLAYNEQFF
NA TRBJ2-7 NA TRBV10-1 TGCGCCAGCAGTGCCCGCGGGAAGTCCTACGAGCAGTACTTC CASSARGKSYEQYF
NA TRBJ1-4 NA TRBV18 TGTGCCAGCTCACCACTCTTTTCCGAAAGCGAAAAACTGTTTTTT CASSPLFSESEKLFF
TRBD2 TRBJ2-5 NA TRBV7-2 TGTGCCAGCAGCTTAATCGCTAGCGGGATGGAGACCCAGTACTTC CASSLIASGMETQYF
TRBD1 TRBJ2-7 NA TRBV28 TGTGCCAGCAGTTTCTGGACAGGGCGCTACGAGCAGTACTTC CASSFWTGRYEQYF
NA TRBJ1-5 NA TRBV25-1 TGTGCCAGCAGTGTTCAGTATAGCAATCAGCCCCAGCATTTT CASSVQYSNQPQHF
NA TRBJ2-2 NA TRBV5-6 TGTGCCAGCAGCTTGGAGGCGACAGGATACACCGGGGAGCTGTTTTTT CASSLEATGYTGELFF
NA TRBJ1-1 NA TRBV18 TGTGCCAGCTCAGTTCACAGGGTCCGTGAAGCTTTCTTT CASSVHRVREAFF
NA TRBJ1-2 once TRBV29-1 TGCAGCGTCGTGGGGCAGGTGGATGGCTACACCTTC CSVVGQVDGYTF
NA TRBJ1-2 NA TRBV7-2 TGTGCCAGCACTCAAGGGGACCCACGGCGGGGGATCTATGGCTACACCTTC CASTQGDPRRGIYGYTF
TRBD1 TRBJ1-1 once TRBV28 TGTGCCAGCAGGCCGAGTACAAGGGACAGGTCGAAAGCTTTCTTT CASRPSTRDRSKAFF
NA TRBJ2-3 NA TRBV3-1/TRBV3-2 TGTGCCAGCAGCCGACGCTCAGGGCGCGGATCAGATACGCAGTATTTT CASSRRSGRGSDTQYF
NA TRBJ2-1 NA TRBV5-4 TGTGCCAGCAGCCCTTTGACTTGGGATGAGCAGTTCTTC CASSPLTWDEQFF
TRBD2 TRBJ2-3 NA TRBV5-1 TGCGCCAGCAGCTTATTCACTAGCGGGAGTTCATCAGATACGCAGTATTTT CASSLFTSGSSSDTQYF
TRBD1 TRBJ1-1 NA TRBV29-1 TGCAGCGTTGAGGGACAGGTCGGTGAAGCTTTCTTT CSVEGQVGEAFF
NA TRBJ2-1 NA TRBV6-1 TGTGCCAGCAGTGAAGAGGTAGGGGCGGTCTACAATGAGCAGTTCTTC CASSEEVGAVYNEQFF
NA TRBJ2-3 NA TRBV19 TGTGCCAGTAGTACGCGCCGCACAGATACGCAGTATTTT CASSTRRTDTQYF
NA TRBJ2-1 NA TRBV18 TGTGCCAGCTCCCTGACTAGTACATCCTCCTACAATGAGCAGTTCTTC CASSLTSTSSYNEQFF
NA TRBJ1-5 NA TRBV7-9 TGTGCCAGCAGCTTAAGCCATACTAGCAATCAGCCCCAGCATTTT CASSLSHTSNQPQHF
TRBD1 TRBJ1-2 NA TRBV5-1 TGCGCCAGCAGCGATGGACAGGCGACCTCCTGGGGCTACACCTTC CASSDGQATSWGYTF
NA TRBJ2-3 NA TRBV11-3 TGTGCCAGCAGCGAGAGAGATGCAGATACGCAGTATTTT CASSERDADTQYF
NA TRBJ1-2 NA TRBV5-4 TGTGCCAGCAGCTTGGCCCCAGGGGACTATGGCTACACCTTC CASSLAPGDYGYTF
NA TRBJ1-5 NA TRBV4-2 TGTGCCAGCAGCCAAGATGTACAGGTTAGCAATCAGCCCCAGCATTTT CASSQDVQVSNQPQHF
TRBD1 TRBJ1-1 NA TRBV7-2 TGTGCCAGCAGCTTAGCGGGACAGGGACAATTGAACACTGAAGCTTTCTTT CASSLAGQGQLNTEAFF
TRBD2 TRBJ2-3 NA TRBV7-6 TGTGCCAGCAGCTTAGGCCGGACTAGCGGGAGGAATACGCAGTATTTT CASSLGRTSGRNTQYF
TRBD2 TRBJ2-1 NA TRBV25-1 TGTGCCAGCAGTGAAACAGTGGGGGTAGTAGCGGGTTACAATGAGCAGTTCTTC CASSETVGVVAGYNEQFF
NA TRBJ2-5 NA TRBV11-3 TGTGCCAGCAGCTCCGTAGCAGAGACCCAGTACTTC CASSSVAETQYF
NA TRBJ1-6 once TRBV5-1 TGCGCCAGCAGCACCCAACCAGGAGCGGGGTCACCCCTCCACTTT CASSTQPGAGSPLHF
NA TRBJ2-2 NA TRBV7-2 TGTGCCAGCAGTTTCTCACGACTAGTTCAGGTTACCGGGGAGCTGTTTTTT CASSFSRLVQVTGELFF
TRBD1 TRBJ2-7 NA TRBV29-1 TGCAGCGCCGGGACAGTCTACGAGCAGTACTTC CSAGTVYEQYF
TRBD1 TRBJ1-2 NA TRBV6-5 TGTGCCAGCAGTTACAAGACGGGACAGGGGGCGAGGACCTACACCTTC CASSYKTGQGARTYTF